The 22 T cell receptor beta chains listed next were all sequenced from one sample in a study of TIL therapy for anti-PD-1-resistant metastatic lung cancer. The immunoSEQ assay was v3. The protocol was immunoSEQ multiplex PCR, while the TCRdb copy is restricted to in-frame clones and leaves out a portion. The profile shows roughly 60,000 clones, about 73% of them singletons. This sample's time point: pre-treatment sample, taken before nivolumab and TIL therapy. The source was blood, collected at baseline. These receptors all stem from a person aged 25 to 80 with non-small cell lung cancer.

The chain recombines TRBV5-5 with TRBJ1-3; TRBD1 aligns across 7 bases. In germline, CDR1 is SGHKS, CDR2 YYEKEE (reference sequence). The CDR3 covers 13 residues. J gave up 8 bases and V 5 bases, and 7 bases lay outside the gene matches. This CDR3 reads CASRQTGTDTIYF. CDR3 DNA sequence: TGTGCCAGCAGGCAGACAGGGACGGACACCATATATTTT. The whole variable domain, remainder taken from reference TRBV5-5 and TRBJ1-3, is DAGVTQSPTHLIKTRGQQVTLRCSPISGHKSVSWYQQVLGQGPQFIFQYYEKEERGRGNFPDRFSARQFPNYSSELNVNALLLGDSALYLCASRQTGTDTIYFGEGSWLTVV.

The chain recombines TRBV9 with TRBJ1-1; D is possibly TRBD1 (6 bases). Germline CDR1 is SGDLS and CDR2 is YYNGEE. CDR3 length equals 15 residues. Trimming took 5 bases from V and 3 from J, leaving 17 bases between them. This CDR3 reads CASRKGLDRDTEAFF. As DNA, the CDR3 is TGTGCCAGCAGAAAGGGGTTGGACAGAGACACTGAAGCTTTCTTT.

V and J are TRBV6-5 and TRBJ2-3; D is ambiguous. Germline lookup yields CDR1 MNHEY and CDR2 SVGAGI. The CDR3 contains 14 residues. V lost 3 bases, J lost 1 base, and 8 bases lay in between. In DNA form, the CDR3 reads TGTGCCAGCAGTTATTTCGGAGGCACAGATACGCAGTATTTT. This translates into CASSYFGGTDTQYF.

This chain links TRBV27 with TRBJ1-2; 8 nucleotides line up with TRBD1. Trimming took 3 bases from V and 7 from J; bases not matched to a gene: 7. From germline, CDR1 is MNHEY and CDR2 SMNVEV (reference sequence). The CDR3 consists of 14 residues. CDR3 bases: TGTGCCAGCAGTTTCCGGCAGGGGGCTGGTGGCTACACCTTC. Encoded protein: CASSFRQGAGGYTF.

The chain links TRBV9 to TRBJ2-3; 8 bases match TRBD2. J lost 4 bases, V lost 0 bases, and 7 bases had no gene match. This CDR3 spans 16 amino acids. Per germline, CDR1 SGDLS and CDR2 YYNGEE. The CDR3 DNA is TGTGCCAGCAGCGTAGCTAACGGGGGGGCCGCAGATACGCAGTATTTT. Amino acids: CASSVANGGAADTQYF.

The V gene is TRBV4-3, the J gene TRBJ1-1; D call uncertain. This CDR3 has 13 residues. V was cut by 4 bases and J by 5 bases, with 11 bases left in between. Per germline, CDR1 LGHNA and CDR2 YSLEER. The chain's CDR3 is CASSREAATEAFF. The CDR3 DNA reads TGCGCCAGCAGCCGTGAGGCGGCAACTGAAGCTTTCTTT.

Only a few counts were recorded for this clone. The chain uses TRBV2 and TRBJ1-2; 7 nucleotides match TRBD1. V was clipped by 5 bases and J by 2 bases; unmatched bases: 8. The CDR3 covers 15 residues. Germline CDR1 SNHLY, CDR2 FYNNEI. In DNA, the CDR3 is TGTGCCAGCAGTTCCTTTAGGGGACAGAACTATGGCTACACCTTC. The encoded protein is CASSSFRGQNYGYTF.

DNA of the CDR3: TGTGCCAGCAGCTCAATCACGTCGACCTACGAGCAGTACTTC. Translated, it gives CASSSITSTYEQYF. This chain links TRBV7-9 with TRBJ2-7; D ambiguous. With 4 bases removed from V and 2 bases from J, the gap between germline ends came to 12 bases. This CDR3 is 14 amino acids long. The germline gives CDR1 SEHNR, CDR2 FQNEAQ (reference sequence).

The rearrangement uses TRBV28 and TRBJ2-7; possible D gene TRBD2, 7 bases. Germline values: CDR1 MDHEN, CDR2 SYDVKM. The CDR3 extends over 14 amino acids. V was cut by 5 bases and J by 4 bases, with 15 bases left in between. CDR3 protein: CASSRKRGGYEQYF. The DNA of the CDR3 is TGTGCCAGCAGTAGGAAGAGGGGGGGTTACGAGCAGTACTTC.

The V and J genes are TRBV18 and TRBJ2-2; D is perhaps TRBD1 (5 bases). V lost 3 bases and J lost 2, with 10 bases in between. The CDR3 consists of 15 residues. CDR1 KGHSH and CDR2 LQKENI come from the germline V gene. The CDR3 coding sequence is TGTGCCAGCTCACCTCAGGGTGGTAACACCGGGGAGCTGTTTTTT. This translates into CASSPQGGNTGELFF.

The chain is built from TRBV7-6 and TRBJ2-2, with TRBD2 matching over 7 bases. CDR1 is SGHVS, CDR2 FNYEAQ, per germline. V trimming: 1 base; J trimming: 4 bases; junction bases outside the gene matches: 6. This CDR3 spans 16 amino acids. The DNA for the CDR3 is TGTGCCAGCAGCTTAGAATTGTGGGAGGGCACCGGGGAGCTGTTTTTT. This translates into CASSLELWEGTGELFF.

The chain uses TRBV2 and TRBJ1-5; D unresolved. Trimming left V 1 base short and J 2 bases short, with 3 bases between. The CDR3 is made up of 13 amino acids. In germline, CDR1 is SNHLY, CDR2 FYNNEI. The CDR3: CASSEGRNQPQHF. In DNA, the CDR3 is TGTGCCAGCAGTGAAGGCCGCAATCAGCCCCAGCATTTT.

This clone was found once. The chain recombines TRBV7-2 with TRBJ1-5, with D perhaps TRBD1 (5 bases). The CDR3 has 14 amino acids. In germline, CDR1 is SGHTA, CDR2 FQGNSA. The germline V and J ends were trimmed by 3 bases and 4 bases, with 10 bases remaining between them. The CDR3 DNA reads TGTGCCAGCAGCTTCCTTTGGGGGAATCAGCCCCAGCATTTT. Amino acid sequence: CASSFLWGNQPQHF.

The chain links TRBV7-2 to TRBJ1-5; 9 positions agree with TRBD1. CDR1 and CDR2 (germline): SGHTA, FQGNSA. The trim removed 6 bases at V and 7 bases at J, leaving 10 bases unmatched. This CDR3 region has 15 residues. The CDR3 reads CASRAGTGLQQPQHF. DNA for the CDR3: TGTGCCAGCAGAGCCGGGACAGGGCTTCAACAGCCCCAGCATTTT.

The gene calls are TRBV29-1 and TRBJ2-3; D remains ambiguous. Trimming left V 0 bases short and J 5 bases short, with 9 bases between. This CDR3 has 13 residues. Germline V lookup: CDR1 SQVTM, CDR2 ANQGSEA. CDR3 loop: CSVEEGSGDTQYF. As DNA, the CDR3 is TGCAGCGTTGAAGAAGGATCCGGAGATACGCAGTATTTT.

This clone has only a few counts. The chain joins TRBV19 to TRBJ2-2, with TRBD2 matching 11 bases. This CDR3 comprises 19 residues. Trimming at V came to 6 bases and at J to 5 bases, leaving 17 bases not matched to a gene. Per germline, CDR1 LNHDA and CDR2 SQIVND (reference sequence). The DNA for the CDR3 is TGTGCCAGTAGCGCAGAGAAGAAACTAGCGGGAGTAGATACCGGGGAGCTGTTTTTT. This gives the protein CASSAEKKLAGVDTGELFF.

The chain links TRBV6-6 to TRBJ2-7; D is possibly TRBD2 (7 bases). Germline assignment: CDR1 MNHNY and CDR2 SVGAGI (reference sequence). CDR3 size: 16 residues. V was pared by 4 bases and J by 4 bases, with 20 bases between. The CDR3 nucleotides read TGTGCCAGCAGTTCAACGCGGCGGGGGCTCGTTTACGAGCAGTACTTC. Encoded protein: CASSSTRRGLVYEQYF.

The chain links TRBV28 to TRBJ1-2, with D perhaps TRBD1 (5 bases). V lost 2 bases and J 0 bases, leaving 7 bases between the germline ends. Germline CDR1 is MDHEN and CDR2 is SYDVKM. There are 14 residues in the CDR3. CDR3 nucleotides: TGTGCCAGCAGTTTAAGGGGAGCTAACTATGGCTACACCTTC. Encoded protein: CASSLRGANYGYTF.

The chain recombines TRBV5-5 with TRBJ2-7; D remains ambiguous. V was trimmed by 2 bases and J by 3 bases, leaving 9 bases between them. Looked up from germline, CDR1 is SGHKS and CDR2 is YYEKEE (reference sequence). The CDR3 has 13 residues. The CDR3 region is CASSFFALYEQYF. In DNA, the CDR3 is TGTGCCAGCAGCTTTTTTGCACTCTACGAGCAGTACTTC.

The J gene is TRBJ2-5, the V gene TRBV7-2; 11 nucleotides align to TRBD2. The germline V gene encodes CDR1 SGHTA and CDR2 FQGNSA. V lost 4 bases to trimming and J lost 6 bases; unmatched junction nucleotides: 13. There are 17 residues in the CDR3. This chain's CDR3 is CASSSTSGGLPPKTQYF. The DNA for the CDR3 is TGTGCCAGCAGCTCTACTAGCGGGGGCCTCCCCCCAAAGACCCAGTACTTC.

The V call is TRBV6-6, the J call TRBJ2-1; 10 nucleotides match TRBD2. Trimming cost V 7 bases and J 1 base; bases outside gene matches: 7. CDR3 length equals 16 residues. Per the germline V gene, CDR1 is MNHNY and CDR2 is SVGAGI (reference sequence). The CDR3 region is CASTSSGRLSYNEQFF. CDR3 bases: TGTGCCAGCACCTCTAGCGGGAGATTATCCTACAATGAGCAGTTCTTC.

This clone was counted a few times. V gene TRBV7-9 combines with J gene TRBJ1-2; tentatively, D is TRBD1 (5 bases). CDR1 and CDR2 (germline): SEHNR, FQNEAQ (reference sequence). CDR3 size: 16 residues. V was cut by 4 bases and J by 7 bases, with 22 bases left in between. The CDR3: CASSSPTSGVASGYTF. The CDR3 DNA follows: TGTGCCAGCAGCTCCCCTACTTCGGGGGTTGCGAGTGGCTACACCTTC. Full variable domain (missing parts from reference TRBV7-9 and TRBJ1-2): DTGVSQNPRHKITKRGQNVTFRCDPISEHNRLYWYRQTLGQGPEFLTYFQNEAQLEKSRLLSDRFSAERPKGSFSTLEIQRTEQGDSAMYLCASSSPTSGVASGYTFGSGTRLTVV.